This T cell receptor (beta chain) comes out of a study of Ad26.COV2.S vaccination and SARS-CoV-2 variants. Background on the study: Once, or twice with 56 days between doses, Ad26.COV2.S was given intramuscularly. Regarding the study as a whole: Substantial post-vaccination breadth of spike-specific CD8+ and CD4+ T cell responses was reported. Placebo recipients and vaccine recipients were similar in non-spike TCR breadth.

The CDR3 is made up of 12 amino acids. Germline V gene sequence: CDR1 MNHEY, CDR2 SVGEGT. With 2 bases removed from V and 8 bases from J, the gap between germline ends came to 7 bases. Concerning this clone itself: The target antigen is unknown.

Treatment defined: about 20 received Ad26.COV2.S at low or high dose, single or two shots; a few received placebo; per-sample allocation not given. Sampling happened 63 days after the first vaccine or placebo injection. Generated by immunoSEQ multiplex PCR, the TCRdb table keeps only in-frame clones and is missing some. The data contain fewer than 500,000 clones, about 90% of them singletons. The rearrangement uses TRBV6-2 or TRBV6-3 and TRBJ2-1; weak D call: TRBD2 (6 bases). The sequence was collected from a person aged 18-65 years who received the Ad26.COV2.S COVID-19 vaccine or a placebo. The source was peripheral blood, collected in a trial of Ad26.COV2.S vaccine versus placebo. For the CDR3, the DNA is TGTGCCAGCAGTTACCCGGGAGATGAGCAGTTCTTC. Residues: CASSYPGDEQFF.